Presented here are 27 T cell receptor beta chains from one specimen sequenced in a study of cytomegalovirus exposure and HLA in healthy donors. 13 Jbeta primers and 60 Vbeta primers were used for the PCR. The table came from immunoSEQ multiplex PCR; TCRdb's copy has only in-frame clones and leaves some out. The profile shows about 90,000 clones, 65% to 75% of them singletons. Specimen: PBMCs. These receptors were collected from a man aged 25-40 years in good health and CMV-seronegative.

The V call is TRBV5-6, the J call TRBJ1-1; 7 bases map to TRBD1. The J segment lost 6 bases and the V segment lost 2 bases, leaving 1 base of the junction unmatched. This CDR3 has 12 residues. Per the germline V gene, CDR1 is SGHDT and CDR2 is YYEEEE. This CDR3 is CASSFTGAEAFF. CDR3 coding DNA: TGTGCCAGCAGCTTTACAGGGGCTGAAGCTTTCTTT. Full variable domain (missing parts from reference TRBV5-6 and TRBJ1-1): DAGVTQSPTHLIKTRGQQVTLRCSPKSGHDTVSWYQQALGQGPQFIFQYYEEEERQRGNFPDRFSGHQFPNYSSELNVNALLLGDSALYLCASSFTGAEAFFGQGTRLTVV.

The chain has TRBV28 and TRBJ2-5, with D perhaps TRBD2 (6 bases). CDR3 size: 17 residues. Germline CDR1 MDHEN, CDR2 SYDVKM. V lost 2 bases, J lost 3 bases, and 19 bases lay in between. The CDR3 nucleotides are TGTGCCAGCAGTTTAGGGAGGATAGGACACCTGAAAGAGACCCAGTACTTC. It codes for CASSLGRIGHLKETQYF.

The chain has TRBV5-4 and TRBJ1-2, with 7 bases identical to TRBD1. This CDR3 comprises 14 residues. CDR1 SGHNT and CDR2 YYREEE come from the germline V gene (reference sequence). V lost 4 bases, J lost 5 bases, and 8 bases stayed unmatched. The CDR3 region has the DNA TGTGCCAGCAGCCTCCGGGACAGACCGTATGGCTACACCTTC. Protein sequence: CASSLRDRPYGYTF.

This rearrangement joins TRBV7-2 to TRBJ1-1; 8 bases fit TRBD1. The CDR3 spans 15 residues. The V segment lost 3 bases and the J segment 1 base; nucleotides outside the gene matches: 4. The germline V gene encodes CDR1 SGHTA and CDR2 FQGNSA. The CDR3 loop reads CASSLGTGPNTEAFF. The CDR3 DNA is TGTGCCAGCAGCTTGGGGACAGGACCGAACACTGAAGCTTTCTTT.

CDR3 sequence reads: CASRKGGQYNEKLFF. The CDR3 DNA sequence: TGCGCCAGCCGCAAAGGGGGACAGTATAATGAAAAACTGTTTTTT. The chain has TRBV5-1 and TRBJ1-4, with 7 bases that match TRBD1. Germline CDR1 is SGHRS and CDR2 is YFSETQ. The CDR3 consists of 15 residues. J gave up 4 bases and V 7 bases, and 10 bases lay outside the gene matches.

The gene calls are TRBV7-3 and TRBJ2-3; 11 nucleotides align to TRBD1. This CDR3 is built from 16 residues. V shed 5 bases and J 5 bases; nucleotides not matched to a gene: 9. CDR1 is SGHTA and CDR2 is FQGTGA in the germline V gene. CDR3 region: CASSDGTGGKIDTQYF. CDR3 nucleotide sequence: TGTGCCAGCAGCGATGGGACAGGGGGGAAGATAGATACGCAGTATTTT. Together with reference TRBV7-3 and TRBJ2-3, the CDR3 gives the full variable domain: GAGVSQTPSNKVTEKGKYVELRCDPISGHTALYWYRQSLGQGPEFLIYFQGTGAADDSGLPNDRFFAVRPEGSVSTLKIQRTERGDSAVYLCASSDGTGGKIDTQYFGPGTRLTVL.

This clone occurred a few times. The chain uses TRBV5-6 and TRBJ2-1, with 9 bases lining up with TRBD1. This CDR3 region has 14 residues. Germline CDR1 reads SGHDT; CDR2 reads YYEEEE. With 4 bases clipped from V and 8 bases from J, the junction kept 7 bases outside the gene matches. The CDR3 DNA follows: TGTGCCAGCAGCCAATGGACAGGGGTGGATGAGCAGTTCTTC. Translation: CASSQWTGVDEQFF.

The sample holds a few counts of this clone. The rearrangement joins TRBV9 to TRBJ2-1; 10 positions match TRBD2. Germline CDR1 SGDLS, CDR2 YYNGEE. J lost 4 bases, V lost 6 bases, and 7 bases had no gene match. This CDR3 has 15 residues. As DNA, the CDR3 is TGTGCCAGCAACCTAGCGGGAGATAAATACAATGAGCAGTTCTTC. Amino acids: CASNLAGDKYNEQFF.

The DNA for the CDR3 is TGTGCCAGCAGACGTGACAGGACCTACGAGCAGTACTTC. Residues: CASRRDRTYEQYF. V usage is TRBV27 and J usage is TRBJ2-7, with TRBD1 as a possible D gene (6 bases). The V gene's germline CDR1 is MNHEY and CDR2 SMNVEV (reference sequence). The CDR3 totals 13 residues. Trimming removed 6 bases from V and 2 bases from J, with 11 bases in between.

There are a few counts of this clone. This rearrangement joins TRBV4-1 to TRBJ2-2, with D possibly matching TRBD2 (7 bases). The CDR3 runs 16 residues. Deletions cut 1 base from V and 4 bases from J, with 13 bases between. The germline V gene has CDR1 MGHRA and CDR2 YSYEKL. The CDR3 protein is CASSQGGGLSTGELFF. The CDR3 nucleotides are TGCGCCAGCAGCCAAGGGGGGGGGCTGAGCACCGGGGAGCTGTTTTTT.

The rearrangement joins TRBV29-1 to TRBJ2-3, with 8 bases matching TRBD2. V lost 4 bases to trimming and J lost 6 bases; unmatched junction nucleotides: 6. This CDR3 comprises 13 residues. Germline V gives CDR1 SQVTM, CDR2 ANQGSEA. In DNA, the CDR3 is TGCAGCGTTGCAGCGGGAGCGACGGATACGCAGTATTTT. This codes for CSVAAGATDTQYF.

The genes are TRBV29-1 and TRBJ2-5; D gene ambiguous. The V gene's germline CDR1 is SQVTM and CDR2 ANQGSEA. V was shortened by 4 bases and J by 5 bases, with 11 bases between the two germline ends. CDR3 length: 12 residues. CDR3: CSVVFGSETQYF. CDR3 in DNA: TGCAGCGTTGTATTCGGGTCGGAGACCCAGTACTTC. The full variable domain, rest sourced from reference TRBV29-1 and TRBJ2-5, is SAVISQKPSRDICQRGTSLTIQCQVDSQVTMMFWYRQQPGQSLTLIATANQGSEATYESGFVIDKFPISRPNLTFSTLTVSNMSPEDSSIYLCSVVFGSETQYFGPGTRLLVL.

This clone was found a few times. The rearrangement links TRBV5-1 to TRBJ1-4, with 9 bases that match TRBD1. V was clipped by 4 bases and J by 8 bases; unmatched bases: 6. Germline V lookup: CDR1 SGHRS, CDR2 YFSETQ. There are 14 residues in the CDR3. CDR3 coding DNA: TGCGCCAGCAGCCCCGGGACAGGGAGGGAAAAACTGTTTTTT. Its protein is CASSPGTGREKLFF.

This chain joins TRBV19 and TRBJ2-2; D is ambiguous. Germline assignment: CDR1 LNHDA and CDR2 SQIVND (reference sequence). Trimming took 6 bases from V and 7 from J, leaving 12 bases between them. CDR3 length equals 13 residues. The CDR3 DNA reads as TGTGCCAGTAGCCTAGGAACGCGCGGGGAGCTGTTTTTT. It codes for CASSLGTRGELFF.

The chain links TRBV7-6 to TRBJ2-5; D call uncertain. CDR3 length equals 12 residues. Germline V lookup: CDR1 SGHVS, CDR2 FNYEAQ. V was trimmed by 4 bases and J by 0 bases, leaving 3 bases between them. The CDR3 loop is CASSSDQETQYF. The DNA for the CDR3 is TGTGCCAGCAGCTCCGACCAAGAGACCCAGTACTTC.

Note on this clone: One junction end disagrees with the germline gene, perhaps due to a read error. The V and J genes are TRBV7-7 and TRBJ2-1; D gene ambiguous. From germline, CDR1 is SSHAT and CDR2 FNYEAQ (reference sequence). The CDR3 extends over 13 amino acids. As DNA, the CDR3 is TGTGCTAGCAGCTTAAACAGCTACAATGAGCAGTTCTTC. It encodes CASSLNSYNEQFF.

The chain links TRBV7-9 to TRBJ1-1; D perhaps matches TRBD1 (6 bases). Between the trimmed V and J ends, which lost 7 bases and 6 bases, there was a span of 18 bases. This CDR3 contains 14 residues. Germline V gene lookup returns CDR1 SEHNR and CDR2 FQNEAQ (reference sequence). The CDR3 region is CASTKNTGFSEAFF. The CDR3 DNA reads TGTGCCAGCACCAAAAACACAGGGTTCTCTGAAGCTTTCTTT.

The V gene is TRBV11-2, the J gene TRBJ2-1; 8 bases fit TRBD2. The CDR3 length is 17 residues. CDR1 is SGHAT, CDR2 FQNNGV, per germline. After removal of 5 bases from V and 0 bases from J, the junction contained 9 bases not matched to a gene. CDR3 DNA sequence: TGTGCCAGCAGCACCTTGACTAGCGCTAGCTCCTACAATGAGCAGTTCTTC. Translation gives CASSTLTSASSYNEQFF.

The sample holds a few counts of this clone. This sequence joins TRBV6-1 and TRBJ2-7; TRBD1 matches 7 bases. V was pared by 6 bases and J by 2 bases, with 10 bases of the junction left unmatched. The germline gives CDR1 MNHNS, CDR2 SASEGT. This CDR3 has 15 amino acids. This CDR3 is CASRAGTAVTYEQYF. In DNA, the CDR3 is TGTGCCAGCAGGGCCGGGACAGCAGTAACCTACGAGCAGTACTTC.

The CDR3 sequence: CASSILDRGLGEAFF. The DNA of the CDR3 is TGTGCCAGTAGTATCCTGGACAGGGGTTTGGGTGAAGCTTTCTTT. The chain couples TRBV19 to TRBJ1-1, with 9 bases lining up with TRBD1. The CDR3 totals 15 residues. CDR1 is LNHDA, CDR2 SQIVND, per germline (reference sequence). The V segment lost 3 bases and the J segment 7 bases; nucleotides outside the gene matches: 9.

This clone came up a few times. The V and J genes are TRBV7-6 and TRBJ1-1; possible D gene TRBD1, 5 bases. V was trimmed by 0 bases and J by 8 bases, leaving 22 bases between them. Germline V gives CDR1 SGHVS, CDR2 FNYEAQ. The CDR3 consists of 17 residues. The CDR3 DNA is TGTGCCAGCAGCTTAGCCCTTTGGGAGGGGTCTTCGAAAGAAGCTTTCTTT. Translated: CASSLALWEGSSKEAFF.

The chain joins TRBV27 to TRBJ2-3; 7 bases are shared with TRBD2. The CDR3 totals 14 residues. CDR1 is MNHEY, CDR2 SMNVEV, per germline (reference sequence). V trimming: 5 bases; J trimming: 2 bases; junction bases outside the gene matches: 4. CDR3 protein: CASSPGLVTDTQYF. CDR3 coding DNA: TGTGCCAGCAGTCCTGGACTAGTCACAGATACGCAGTATTTT.

The chain's CDR3 is CASSLEGQTYGYTF. The CDR3 nucleotides read TGTGCCAGCAGCTTGGAGGGACAGACTTATGGCTACACCTTC. The chain has TRBV5-6 and TRBJ1-2, with 7 nucleotides matching TRBD1. Germline CDR1 is SGHDT and CDR2 is YYEEEE. The J segment lost 5 bases and the V segment lost 0 bases, leaving 4 bases of the junction unmatched. The CDR3 has 14 residues. The variable domain in full, completed from reference TRBV5-6 and TRBJ1-2, reads DAGVTQSPTHLIKTRGQQVTLRCSPKSGHDTVSWYQQALGQGPQFIFQYYEEEERQRGNFPDRFSGHQFPNYSSELNVNALLLGDSALYLCASSLEGQTYGYTFGSGTRLTVV.

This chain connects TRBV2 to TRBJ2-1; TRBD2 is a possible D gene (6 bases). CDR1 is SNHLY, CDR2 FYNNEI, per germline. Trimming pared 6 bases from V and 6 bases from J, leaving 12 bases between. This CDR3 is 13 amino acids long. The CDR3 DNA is TGTGCCAGCAGGGGGGGTTGGGGCAATGAGCAGTTCTTC. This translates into CASRGGWGNEQFF.

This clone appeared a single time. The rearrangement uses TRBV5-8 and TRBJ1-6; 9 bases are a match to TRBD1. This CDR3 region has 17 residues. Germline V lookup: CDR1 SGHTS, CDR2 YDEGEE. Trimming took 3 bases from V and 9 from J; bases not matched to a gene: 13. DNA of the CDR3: TGTGCCAGCAGCTCAATGGTGGGACAGGGTTTAATTTCACCCCTCCACTTT. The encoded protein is CASSSMVGQGLISPLHF.

In DNA, the CDR3 is TGTGCCAGCAGCTTAAGCATGAGGGATTCAAACACCATATATTTT. As protein: CASSLSMRDSNTIYF. This chain connects TRBV11-2 to TRBJ1-3, with unresolved D. This CDR3 has 15 residues. Trimming removed 2 bases from V and 6 bases from J, with 14 bases in between. CDR1 is SGHAT and CDR2 is FQNNGV in the germline V gene.

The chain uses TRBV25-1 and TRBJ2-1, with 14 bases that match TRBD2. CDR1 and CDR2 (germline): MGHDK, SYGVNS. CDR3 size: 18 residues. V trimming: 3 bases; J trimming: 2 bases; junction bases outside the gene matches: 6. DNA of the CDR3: TGTGCCAGCAGTGATTGGGAGACTAGCGGGGGGGCCTACAATGAGCAGTTCTTC. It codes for CASSDWETSGGAYNEQFF.